The present TCR beta chain was sequenced within a study of T-cell memory formation after mild COVID-19. Study-wide points: Contracting CD4+ clones lay largely in CM and EM, with CD8+ ones residing in EMRA.

V was trimmed by 2 bases and J by 4 bases, leaving 8 bases between them. The CDR3 spans 13 residues. CDR1 is MNHEY, CDR2 SVGEGT, per germline. This clonotype was seen just once. The antigen remains undetermined. MiXCR, run by TCRdb on the 5' RACE reads, gives a single entry per CDR3 protein. The sample carries 150,000 to 200,000 distinct CDR3 sequences, approximately 18% recorded once. This receptor was taken from a man aged 18 to 30 who had mild COVID-19 (a few samples of this study predate the infection). Cell type and time point are not known. The sample was PBMCs or a T cell subset sorted from them (not recorded which). The V call is TRBV6-2 or TRBV6-3, the J call TRBJ1-1, with D unresolved. The CDR3 sequence: CASSYRFSTEAFF. CDR3 coding DNA: TGTGCCAGCAGTTACCGGTTCAGCACTGAAGCTTTCTTT.